One and the same sample provided the 2 T cell receptor beta chains below, sequenced in a study of identical twins. TCRdb called the 5' RACE reads again in MiXCR, with one record for every CDR3 protein. The sample has 750,000 to 950,000 distinct CDR3 sequences; more than 9% are singletons. The same data also went into a second study, on yellow fever vaccine responses in identical twins.

The sample was PBMCs. The source of these receptors is a woman aged 18-29 years in good health.

This clonotype came up a few times. V is TRBV13 and J is TRBJ2-2, with D perhaps TRBD1 (6 bases). CDR1 PRHDT and CDR2 FYEKMQ come from the germline V gene (reference sequence). The CDR3 totals 19 residues. V lost 6 bases and J 3 bases, leaving 26 bases between the germline ends. For the CDR3, the DNA is TGTGCCAGCAGTTCCTCGTCGACGCAGGGGTGGTTGGACACCGGGGAGCTGTTTTTT. Translated: CASSSSSTQGWLDTGELFF.

There are many counts of this clonotype. This chain connects TRBV27 to TRBJ1-1, with D uncertain. This CDR3 is built from 12 residues. The V and J ends lost 2 bases and 5 bases respectively, with 6 bases between them. Germline CDR1 reads MNHEY; CDR2 reads SMNVEV (reference sequence). CDR3 sequence reads: CASSLSLTEAFF. The CDR3 bases are TGTGCCAGCAGTTTAAGCCTAACTGAAGCTTTCTTT.